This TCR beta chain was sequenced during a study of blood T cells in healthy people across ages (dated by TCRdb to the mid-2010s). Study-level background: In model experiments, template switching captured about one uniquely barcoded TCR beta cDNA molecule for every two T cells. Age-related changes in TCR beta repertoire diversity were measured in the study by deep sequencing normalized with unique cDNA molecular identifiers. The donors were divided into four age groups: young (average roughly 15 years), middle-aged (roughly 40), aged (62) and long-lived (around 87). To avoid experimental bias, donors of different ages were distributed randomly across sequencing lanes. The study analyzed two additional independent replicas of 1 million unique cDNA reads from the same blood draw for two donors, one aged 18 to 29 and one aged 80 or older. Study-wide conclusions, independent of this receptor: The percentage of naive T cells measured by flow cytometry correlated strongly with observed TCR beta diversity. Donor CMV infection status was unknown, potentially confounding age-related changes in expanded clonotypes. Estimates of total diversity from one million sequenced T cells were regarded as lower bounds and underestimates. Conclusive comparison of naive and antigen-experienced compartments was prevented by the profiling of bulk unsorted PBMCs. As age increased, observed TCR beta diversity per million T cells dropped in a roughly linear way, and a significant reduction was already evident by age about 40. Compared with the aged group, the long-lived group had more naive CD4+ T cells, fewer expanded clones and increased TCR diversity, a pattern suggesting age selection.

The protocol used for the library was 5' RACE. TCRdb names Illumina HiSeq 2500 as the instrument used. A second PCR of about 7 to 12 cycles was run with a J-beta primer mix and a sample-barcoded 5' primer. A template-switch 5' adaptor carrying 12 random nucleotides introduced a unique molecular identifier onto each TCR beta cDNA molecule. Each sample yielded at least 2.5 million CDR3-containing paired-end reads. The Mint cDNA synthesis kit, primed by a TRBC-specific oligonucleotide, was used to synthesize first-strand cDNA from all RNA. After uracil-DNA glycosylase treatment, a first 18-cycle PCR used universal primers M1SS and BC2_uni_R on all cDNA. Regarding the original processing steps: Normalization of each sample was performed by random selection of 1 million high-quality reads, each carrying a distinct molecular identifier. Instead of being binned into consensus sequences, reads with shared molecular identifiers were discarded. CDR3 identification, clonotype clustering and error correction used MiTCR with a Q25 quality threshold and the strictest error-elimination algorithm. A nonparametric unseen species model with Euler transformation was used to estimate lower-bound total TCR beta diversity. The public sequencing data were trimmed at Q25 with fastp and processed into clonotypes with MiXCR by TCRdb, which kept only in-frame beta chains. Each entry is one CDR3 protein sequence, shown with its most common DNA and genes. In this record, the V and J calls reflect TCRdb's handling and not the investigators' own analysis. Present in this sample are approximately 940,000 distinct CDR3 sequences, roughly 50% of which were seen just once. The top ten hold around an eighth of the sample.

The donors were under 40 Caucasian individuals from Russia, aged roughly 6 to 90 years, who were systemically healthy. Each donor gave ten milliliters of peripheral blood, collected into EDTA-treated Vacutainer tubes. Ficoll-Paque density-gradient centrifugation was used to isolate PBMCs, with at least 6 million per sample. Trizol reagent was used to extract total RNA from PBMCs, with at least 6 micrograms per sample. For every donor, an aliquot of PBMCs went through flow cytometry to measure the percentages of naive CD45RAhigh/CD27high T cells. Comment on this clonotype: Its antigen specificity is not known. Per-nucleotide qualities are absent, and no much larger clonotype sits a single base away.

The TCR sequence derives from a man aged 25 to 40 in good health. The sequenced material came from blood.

The DNA sequence is TGCAGCGTCCCGGGGGACAGGGGGAACTATGGCTACACCTTC. Its protein is CSVPGDRGNYGYTF. The receptor chain draws on TRBV29-1 and TRBJ1-2, with TRBD1 matching 11 junction bases. Taken from cysteine to phenylalanine, the CDR3 has 14 residues. CDR3 DNA only is kept here, 42 bases in frame from base 1. The germline V gene sets CDR1 to SQVTM and CDR2 to ANQGSEA. Trimming accounts for 6 bases at V and 2 bases at J, while the number of junction bases matched to no gene is 5.